The 21 T cell receptor beta chains reported below all come from one sample, sequenced in a study of shared clonotypes between healthy human individuals. This table comes from immunoSEQ multiplex PCR, and its TCRdb copy is limited to in-frame clones, with some not included. This table has some 2.4 million clones, 80% to 95% appearing once. The sequencing input was naive CD4+ T cells from PBMCs. Subset here: CD45RA+ positively selected. The origin of the receptors is a young man in good health. Some clones in this sample may be carry-over from other donors' samples.

The gene calls are TRBV4-2 and TRBJ2-6, with 8 positions matching TRBD2. The V gene's germline CDR1 is LGHNA and CDR2 YNFKEQ. The CDR3 consists of 21 residues. J gave up 1 base and V 1 base, and 15 bases lay outside the gene matches. In nucleotides, the CDR3 is TGTGCCAGCAGCCAAGTAAGTCTCGCGGGAGGAAGGCAATCTGGGGCCAACGTCCTGACTTTC. Its translation: CASSQVSLAGGRQSGANVLTF.

The V call is TRBV6-1, the J call TRBJ2-5, with D perhaps matching TRBD1 or TRBD2 (5 bases each). CDR1 and CDR2 from the germline V gene are MNHNS and SASEGT. The V end lost 5 bases, the J end lost 2 bases, and 12 bases lay between the germline ends. CDR3 length: 14 amino acids. The CDR3 is CASSSQGPQETQYF. The CDR3 DNA reads as TGTGCCAGCAGTTCGCAGGGACCGCAAGAGACCCAGTACTTC.

The chain uses TRBV28 and TRBJ2-7; 11 bases align to TRBD2. Germline lookup yields CDR1 MDHEN and CDR2 SYDVKM. CDR3 length: 20 amino acids. V shed 6 bases and J 2 bases; nucleotides not matched to a gene: 21. The CDR3 nucleotides read TGTGCCAGCAGCTTAGCCGAAGGGCTAGCGGGAGGCGGGACCCCCTACGAGCAGTACTTC. It is translated as CASSLAEGLAGGGTPYEQYF.

The CDR3 sequence: CASSLRPSTGELFF. In DNA form, the CDR3 reads TGTGCCAGCAGTTTGAGACCTAGCACCGGGGAGCTGTTTTTT. V usage is TRBV11-2 and J usage is TRBJ2-2; D uncertain. The CDR3 runs to 14 residues. The V gene's germline CDR1 is SGHAT and CDR2 FQNNGV. V was cut by 6 bases and J by 4 bases, with 12 bases left in between.

The chain couples TRBV25-1 to TRBJ1-1; no definite D call. The CDR3 is 14 residues long. Germline CDR1 MGHDK, CDR2 SYGVNS. V gave up 6 bases and J gave up 0 bases, with 11 bases separating them. CDR3 coding DNA: TGTGCCAGCAGCCCTTGGGAGGTGAACACTGAAGCTTTCTTT. This gives the protein CASSPWEVNTEAFF.

The V and J genes are TRBV9 and TRBJ2-5, with 8 bases that match TRBD2. Germline CDR1 and CDR2: SGDLS and YYNGEE. The CDR3 runs to 16 residues. V shed 2 bases and J 5 bases; nucleotides not matched to a gene: 11. CDR3 sequence: CASSVTGGPILETQYF. The DNA of the CDR3 is TGTGCCAGCAGCGTCACGGGAGGGCCTATTTTGGAGACCCAGTACTTC.

This clone was observed a single time. This chain connects TRBV11-2 to TRBJ1-2; the D gene is possibly TRBD1 (5 bases). With 6 bases removed from V and 5 bases from J, the gap between germline ends came to 16 bases. The V gene's germline CDR1 is SGHAT and CDR2 FQNNGV. The CDR3 is made up of 14 amino acids. The CDR3 is CASRPLGPAYGYTF. DNA for the CDR3: TGTGCCAGCAGGCCCTTGGGGCCAGCTTATGGCTACACCTTC.

The V call is TRBV28, the J call TRBJ2-4; D might be TRBD1 (6 bases). Trimming left V 2 bases short and J 1 base short, with 12 bases between. Germline-derived CDR1 and CDR2 are MDHEN and SYDVKM. The CDR3 extends over 16 amino acids. CDR3 sequence (DNA): TGTGCCAGCAGTTTAAGGGGCCAGGGGGCCAAAAACATTCAGTACTTC. It translates to CASSLRGQGAKNIQYF.

The CDR3 loop reads CSVERGFYRANEQFF. In nucleotides, the CDR3 is TGCAGCGTTGAGAGAGGGTTCTACAGGGCCAATGAGCAGTTCTTC. J is TRBJ2-1 and V is TRBV29-1, with D tentatively TRBD1 (6 bases). The CDR3 extends over 15 amino acids. V was trimmed by 3 bases and J by 6 bases, leaving 18 bases between them. The V gene's germline CDR1 is SQVTM and CDR2 ANQGSEA.

The J gene is TRBJ1-2, the V gene TRBV15; D is possibly TRBD1 (5 bases). V was pared by 1 base and J by 7 bases, with 22 bases between. The CDR3 loop spans 17 amino acids. Germline values: CDR1 LNHNV, CDR2 YYDKDF (reference sequence). CDR3 nucleotide sequence: TGTGCCACCAGCAGAGGGGGGACGGCTCGTCGTGTGGGTGGCTACACCTTC. Translated, it gives CATSRGGTARRVGGYTF.

J is TRBJ2-2 and V is TRBV9, with D possibly being TRBD1 (5 bases). The CDR3 is 14 amino acids. CDR1 and CDR2 from the germline V gene are SGDLS and YYNGEE. Trimming pared 0 bases from V and 7 bases from J, leaving 10 bases between. The CDR3 coding sequence is TGTGCCAGCAGCGTAGCAGGGCCCGGCGGGGAGCTGTTTTTT. Amino acid sequence: CASSVAGPGGELFF.

The gene calls are TRBV28 and TRBJ2-7, with D uncertain. Germline-derived CDR1 and CDR2 are MDHEN and SYDVKM. V was pared by 6 bases and J by 0 bases, with 15 bases between. The CDR3 covers 15 residues. DNA for the CDR3: TGTGCCAGCAGCGAAGGGCAGACAAGCTCCTACGAGCAGTACTTC. It yields the protein CASSEGQTSSYEQYF. Complete variable domain (other parts from reference TRBV28 and TRBJ2-7): DVKVTQSSRYLVKRTGEKVFLECVQDMDHENMFWYRQDPGLGLRLIYFSYDVKMKEKGDIPEGYSVSREKKERFSLILESASTNQTSMYLCASSEGQTSSYEQYFGPGTRLTVT.

The chain is built from TRBV7-9 and TRBJ2-7, with TRBD2 identical over 7 bases. Germline V gives CDR1 SEHNR, CDR2 FQNEAQ (reference sequence). V lost 2 bases and J lost 2; bases outside the gene matches: 6. This CDR3 is built from 15 residues. In nucleotides, the CDR3 is TGTGCCAGCAGCTTATCCGGGGGAGGGCCCTACGAGCAGTACTTC. Protein sequence: CASSLSGGGPYEQYF.

The chain is built from TRBV15 and TRBJ2-7; 8 nucleotides line up with TRBD1. CDR3 length: 16 residues. Germline V gene sequence: CDR1 LNHNV, CDR2 YYDKDF (reference sequence). V was clipped by 0 bases and J by 4 bases; unmatched bases: 8. CDR3 DNA: TGTGCCACCAGCAGAGATATGGGACAGGCCCTATACGAGCAGTACTTC. Translated, it gives CATSRDMGQALYEQYF.

About this clone itself: The same CDR3 arises from other DNA sequences in this sample as well. V usage is TRBV5-1 and J usage is TRBJ2-5; TRBD1 aligns across 8 bases. Germline CDR1 reads SGHRS; CDR2 reads YFSETQ. The CDR3 is 14 residues long. Trimming at V came to 4 bases and at J to 2 bases, leaving 4 bases not matched to a gene. CDR3 region: CASSPRTGQETQYF. The DNA for the CDR3 is TGCGCCAGCAGCCCCAGGACAGGGCAAGAGACCCAGTACTTC.

The CDR3 region is CASSLRQGLTTDTQYF. CDR3 nucleotide sequence: TGTGCCAGCAGTTTACGACAGGGACTTACCACAGATACGCAGTATTTT. V and J are TRBV27 and TRBJ2-3; maybe TRBD1 (7 bases). The CDR3 is 16 residues long. Germline V gene lookup returns CDR1 MNHEY and CDR2 SMNVEV (reference sequence). Between the trimmed V and J ends, which lost 2 bases and 2 bases, there was a span of 14 bases.

Comments on this clone: The same CDR3 also results from other DNA sequences found in this sample. Written as DNA, the CDR3 is TGTGCCAGCAGCTTACGGGCAAACTCCTACGAGCAGTACTTC. It codes for CASSLRANSYEQYF. The rearrangement joins TRBV7-3 to TRBJ2-7; D uncertain. The CDR3 runs 14 residues. V was trimmed by 2 bases and J by 0 bases, leaving 8 bases between them. CDR1 is SGHTA and CDR2 is FQGTGA in the germline V gene. Drawing the rest from reference TRBV7-3 and TRBJ2-7, the complete variable domain is GAGVSQTPSNKVTEKGKYVELRCDPISGHTALYWYRQSLGQGPEFLIYFQGTGAADDSGLPNDRFFAVRPEGSVSTLKIQRTERGDSAVYLCASSLRANSYEQYFGPGTRLTVT.

This chain uses TRBV4-2 with TRBJ2-5; 10 bases agree with TRBD2. The CDR3 is 16 residues long. Germline V CDR1 and CDR2: LGHNA, YNFKEQ. With 4 bases clipped from V and 4 bases from J, the junction kept 9 bases outside the gene matches. The CDR3 sequence: CASSRPLAGDTETQYF. The DNA for the CDR3 is TGTGCCAGCAGCCGGCCTCTAGCGGGAGACACAGAGACCCAGTACTTC.

The genes are TRBV29-1 and TRBJ1-2; 9 bases are shared with TRBD1. Germline V lookup: CDR1 SQVTM, CDR2 ANQGSEA. This CDR3 is built from 14 residues. The V and J ends lost 5 bases and 6 bases, in that order; junction bases with no gene match: 10. The CDR3 protein is CSVLTGGQLNGYTF. In DNA form, the CDR3 reads TGCAGCGTTCTGACAGGGGGACAACTAAATGGCTACACCTTC.

The J gene is TRBJ1-2, the V gene TRBV5-6; TRBD1 might be the D (6 bases). Germline values: CDR1 SGHDT, CDR2 YYEEEE. The CDR3 is 14 amino acids. The germline V and J ends were trimmed by 0 bases and 4 bases, with 10 bases remaining between them. The chain's CDR3 is CASSLAGVPYGYTF. For the CDR3, the DNA is TGTGCCAGCAGCTTGGCAGGGGTCCCCTATGGCTACACCTTC. Using reference TRBV5-6 and TRBJ1-2 for the parts outside the CDR3, the full variable domain is DAGVTQSPTHLIKTRGQQVTLRCSPKSGHDTVSWYQQALGQGPQFIFQYYEEEERQRGNFPDRFSGHQFPNYSSELNVNALLLGDSALYLCASSLAGVPYGYTFGSGTRLTVV.

This chain links TRBV4-1 with TRBJ1-1; a possible D gene is TRBD1 (6 bases). This CDR3 contains 16 residues. The V end was cut by 1 base, the J end by 1 base, with 13 bases between. Germline V gene sequence: CDR1 MGHRA, CDR2 YSYEKL. CDR3 protein: CASSQVRGVRNTEAFF. DNA of the CDR3: TGCGCCAGCAGCCAAGTCAGGGGCGTGAGGAACACTGAAGCTTTCTTT.